What follows are 23 T cell receptor beta chains derived from one specimen sequenced in a study of cytomegalovirus exposure and HLA in healthy donors. Primers for the PCR totalled 60 Vbeta and 13 Jbeta. The repertoire was sequenced with immunoSEQ multiplex PCR; TCRdb's copy has only in-frame clones and lacks some. The sample records about 78,000 clones, 55% to 75% being singletons. The sequenced sample consisted of PBMCs. All receptors derive from a man aged 30-40 years in good health and CMV-seropositive.

The V gene is TRBV14, the J gene TRBJ2-2; 7 bases are shared with TRBD2. V gave up 0 bases and J gave up 1 base; unmatched junction bases: 8. The CDR3 has 18 residues. In germline, CDR1 is SGHDN, CDR2 FVKESK. For the CDR3, the DNA is TGTGCCAGCAGCCAAGATCCCGCGGGAGTAAGGAACACCGGGGAGCTGTTTTTT. Protein product: CASSQDPAGVRNTGELFF. The full variable domain, with the rest looked up from reference TRBV14 and TRBJ2-2, is EAGVTQFPSHSVIEKGQTVTLRCDPISGHDNLYWYRRVMGKEIKFLLHFVKESKQDESGMPNNRFLAERTGGTYSTLKVQPAELEDSGVYFCASSQDPAGVRNTGELFFGEGSRLTVL.

V usage is TRBV11-2 and J usage is TRBJ2-7, with a tentative D call TRBD2 (6 bases). Trimming removed 3 bases from V and 2 bases from J, with 8 bases in between. The CDR3 is 13 amino acids. Germline V gene data show CDR1 as SGHAT and CDR2 as FQNNGV. The CDR3 DNA sequence: TGTGCCAGCAGCTTGGGGGGTCCCTACGAGCAGTACTTC. It is translated as CASSLGGPYEQYF.

This clone came up a few times. The CDR3 protein is CASSPLRSGNYGYTF. The CDR3 bases are TGTGCCAGCAGCCCACTTCGGAGCGGAAACTATGGCTACACCTTC. This sequence joins TRBV21-1 and TRBJ1-2. TRBV21-1 is annotated as a pseudogene. This CDR3 comprises 15 residues.

With regard to this clone: The same CDR3 also results from other DNA sequences found in this sample. V and J are TRBV29-1 and TRBJ2-7; 10 positions agree with TRBD1. This CDR3 region has 17 residues. Germline lookup yields CDR1 SQVTM and CDR2 ANQGSEA. V trimming: 0 bases; J trimming: 3 bases; junction bases outside the gene matches: 11. DNA of the CDR3: TGCAGCGTTGAAGAAGCCGGGACAGGGGCCGCGCTCTACGAGCAGTACTTC. It is translated as CSVEEAGTGAALYEQYF.

The chain couples TRBV19 to TRBJ2-7; D is perhaps TRBD2 (5 bases). Trimming stripped 5 bases from V and 3 bases from J, with 20 bases between. The CDR3 covers 16 residues. Germline lookup yields CDR1 LNHDA and CDR2 SQIVND (reference sequence). CDR3 in amino acids: CASSAVRSGLSYEQYF. In nucleotides, the CDR3 is TGTGCCAGTAGTGCCGTTCGATCGGGGTTAAGCTACGAGCAGTACTTC.

This chain links TRBV7-2 with TRBJ2-1, with 13 bases lining up with TRBD2. After removal of 5 bases from V and 10 bases from J, the junction contained 11 bases not matched to a gene. CDR3 length: 16 amino acids. Germline values: CDR1 SGHTA, CDR2 FQGNSA. The DNA of the CDR3 is TGTGCCAGCAGCCTTTTGGGACTAGCGGGATTCCGGGAGCAGTTCTTC. Encoded protein: CASSLLGLAGFREQFF. The full variable domain, with the rest looked up from reference TRBV7-2 and TRBJ2-1, is GAGVSQSPSNKVTEKGKDVELRCDPISGHTALYWYRQSLGQGLEFLIYFQGNSAPDKSGLPSDRFSAERTGGSVSTLTIQRTQQEDSAVYLCASSLLGLAGFREQFFGPGTRLTVL.

This chain connects TRBV10-3 to TRBJ2-5; 8 bases align to TRBD1. Trimming took 4 bases from V and 2 from J; bases not matched to a gene: 6. Germline CDR1 ENHRY, CDR2 SYGVKD. The CDR3 is made up of 15 amino acids. CDR3 nucleotides: TGTGCCATCAGTGCGGACAGGGCGGGACAAGAGACCCAGTACTTC. Translated, it gives CAISADRAGQETQYF.

This rearrangement joins TRBV28 to TRBJ2-3, with 8 bases aligning to TRBD1. V dropped 6 bases and J dropped 2; count of bases not matched to a gene: 4. The CDR3 is 14 residues long. Germline CDR1 reads MDHEN; CDR2 reads SYDVKM. CDR3 coding DNA: TGTGCCAGCAGCCCGGGACAGGTCACAGATACGCAGTATTTT. It is translated as CASSPGQVTDTQYF.

The chain links TRBV6-4 to TRBJ2-2, with D possibly matching TRBD1 (6 bases). Germline CDR1 is MRHNA and CDR2 is SNTAGT. The CDR3 runs to 14 residues. Trimming took off 6 bases at V and 3 bases at J, with 11 bases between the two ends. CDR3: CASSWAGDTGELFF. The CDR3 DNA follows: TGTGCCAGCAGCTGGGCAGGGGACACCGGGGAGCTGTTTTTT.

The sample holds a few counts of this clone. This sequence joins TRBV7-3 and TRBJ2-3; perhaps TRBD2 as D (6 bases). There are 18 residues in the CDR3. Germline CDR1 reads SGHTA; CDR2 reads FQGTGA. V dropped 0 bases and J dropped 6 bases, with 22 bases sitting between them. The CDR3 loop is CASSLTPGGANSGDTQYF. The CDR3 DNA sequence: TGTGCCAGCAGCTTAACTCCCGGCGGGGCAAACTCGGGGGATACGCAGTATTTT.

This clone was detected once. The chain is built from TRBV19 and TRBJ1-1; a weak D match, TRBD1 (6 bases). V lost 4 bases, J lost 5 bases, and 14 bases lay in between. In germline, CDR1 is LNHDA, CDR2 SQIVND (reference sequence). The CDR3 is made up of 14 amino acids. The CDR3 loop reads CASSTSGAETEAFF. In DNA form, the CDR3 reads TGTGCCAGTAGTACGTCAGGGGCGGAAACTGAAGCTTTCTTT. Complete variable domain (other parts from reference TRBV19 and TRBJ1-1): DGGITQSPKYLFRKEGQNVTLSCEQNLNHDAMYWYRQDPGQGLRLIYYSQIVNDFQKGDIAEGYSVSREKKESFPLTVTSAQKNPTAFYLCASSTSGAETEAFFGQGTRLTVV.

The rearrangement joins TRBV7-8 to TRBJ2-5; a possible D gene is TRBD2 (8 bases). V was clipped by 4 bases and J by 7 bases, with 25 bases between them. Germline values: CDR1 SGHVS, CDR2 FQNEAQ. CDR3 length: 17 residues. The CDR3 coding sequence is TGTGCCAGCAGCTGGACAGGAGGACTAGCCTCAGGTGTGACCCAGTACTTC. Translated: CASSWTGGLASGVTQYF. Complete variable domain (other parts from reference TRBV7-8 and TRBJ2-5): GAGVSQSPRYKVAKRGQDVALRCDPISGHVSLFWYQQALGQGPEFLTYFQNEAQLDKSGLPSDRFFAERPEGSVSTLKIQRTQQEDSAVYLCASSWTGGLASGVTQYFGPGTRLLVL.

In DNA, the CDR3 is TGTGCCAGTAGTATAGACAGGGGGCTGAACACTGAAGCTTTCTTT. Translated, it gives CASSIDRGLNTEAFF. The chain employs TRBV19 and TRBJ1-1; 8 bases agree with TRBD1. CDR1 and CDR2 from the germline V gene are LNHDA and SQIVND (reference sequence). Losses at the gene ends were 0 bases for V and 0 bases for J; bases not matched to a gene: 0. The CDR3 runs to 15 residues.

This clone was counted at least ten times. The gene calls are TRBV6-5 and TRBJ1-1; D unclear. CDR3 size: 11 residues. The germline V and J ends were trimmed by 6 bases and 7 bases, with 9 bases remaining between them. Germline V gene sequence: CDR1 MNHEY, CDR2 SVGAGI. CDR3 region: CASRNSREAFF. The CDR3 DNA reads as TGTGCCAGCAGAAATAGTCGTGAAGCTTTCTTT.

This clone was observed a single time. In nucleotides, the CDR3 is TGTGCCACCGGGAGGGGGAGAAGGGCAGATACGCAGTATTTT. The encoded protein is CATGRGRRADTQYF. The rearrangement uses TRBV15 and TRBJ2-3; D possibly corresponds to TRBD2 (7 bases). The CDR3 has 14 residues. CDR1 is LNHNV, CDR2 YYDKDF, per germline (reference sequence). Trimming cost V 8 bases and J 4 bases, with 16 bases left between them.

The genes are TRBV19 and TRBJ2-7; 11 nucleotides align to TRBD1. V was pared by 6 bases and J by 9 bases, with 10 bases of the junction left unmatched. CDR1 and CDR2 from the germline V gene are LNHDA and SQIVND (reference sequence). The CDR3 sequence is 14 residues long. The chain's CDR3 is CASSPGTGGLWQYF. As DNA, the CDR3 is TGTGCCAGTAGCCCCGGGACAGGGGGTCTTTGGCAGTACTTC.

The V and J genes are TRBV5-1 and TRBJ2-5; maybe TRBD1 (6 bases). Trimming took 0 bases from V and 4 from J, leaving 10 bases between them. The germline V gene encodes CDR1 SGHRS and CDR2 YFSETQ. This CDR3 contains 14 residues. The chain's CDR3 is CASSLVGRGETQYF. In nucleotides, the CDR3 is TGCGCCAGCAGCTTGGTTGGCAGGGGAGAGACCCAGTACTTC. Looking up the rest from reference TRBV5-1 and TRBJ2-5 gives the full variable domain: KAGVTQTPRYLIKTRGQQVTLSCSPISGHRSVSWYQQTPGQGLQFLFEYFSETQRNKGNFPGRFSGRQFSNSRSEMNVSTLELGDSALYLCASSLVGRGETQYFGPGTRLLVL.

V is TRBV2 and J is TRBJ2-2; D is possibly TRBD2 (6 bases). CDR1 is SNHLY and CDR2 is FYNNEI in the germline V gene. Trimming stripped 8 bases from V and 3 bases from J, with 13 bases between. The CDR3 has 14 amino acids. The CDR3 region is CASVRGGYTGELFF. For the CDR3, the DNA is TGTGCCAGCGTCCGGGGAGGTTACACCGGGGAGCTGTTTTTT. The full variable domain, in which reference TRBV2 and TRBJ2-2 provide the parts outside the CDR3, is EPEVTQTPSHQVTQMGQEVILRCVPISNHLYFYWYRQILGQKVEFLVSFYNNEISEKSEIFDDQFSVERPDGSNFTLKIRSTKLEDSAMYFCASVRGGYTGELFFGEGSRLTVL.

This chain connects TRBV2 to TRBJ2-5, with D perhaps TRBD2 (7 bases). CDR3 length: 16 residues. Trimming pared 6 bases from V and 2 bases from J, leaving 19 bases between. CDR1 and CDR2 from the germline V gene are SNHLY and FYNNEI. The CDR3 nucleotides read TGTGCCAGCAGGAGGGGGGGGGCAGGGGTACAAGAGACCCAGTACTTC. Residues: CASRRGGAGVQETQYF.

V is TRBV9 and J is TRBJ2-5; D possibly corresponds to TRBD2 (6 bases). Germline CDR1 is SGDLS and CDR2 is YYNGEE. Between the trimmed V and J ends, which lost 0 bases and 3 bases, there was a span of 9 bases. The CDR3 consists of 14 residues. The CDR3 here is CASSVAGGEETQYF. DNA of the CDR3: TGTGCCAGCAGCGTAGCCGGGGGAGAAGAGACCCAGTACTTC.

This chain uses TRBV30 with TRBJ1-1; D possibly corresponds to TRBD1 (6 bases). Germline lookup yields CDR1 GTSNPN and CDR2 SVGIG (reference sequence). Trimming left V 2 bases short and J 1 base short, with 8 bases between. The CDR3 covers 13 residues. CDR3 DNA: TGTGCCTGGAGTCCGGACAGGAACACTGAAGCTTTCTTT. The encoded protein is CAWSPDRNTEAFF.

This chain connects TRBV7-9 to TRBJ1-1; D might be TRBD1 (5 bases). With 5 bases removed from V and 6 bases from J, the gap between germline ends came to 10 bases. CDR1 and CDR2 (germline): SEHNR, FQNEAQ (reference sequence). There are 12 residues in the CDR3. The DNA of the CDR3 is TGTGCCAGCAGCGAGACAGAGGCTGAAGCTTTCTTT. Translated, it gives CASSETEAEAFF.

The gene calls are TRBV6-1 and TRBJ1-2, with 7 bases fitting TRBD1. This CDR3 comprises 17 residues. V trimming: 3 bases; J trimming: 8 bases; junction bases outside the gene matches: 18. Germline assignment: CDR1 MNHNS and CDR2 SASEGT. CDR3 sequence: CASSEIRGTAGSKGYTF. CDR3 nucleotides: TGTGCCAGCAGTGAGATCCGGGGGACAGCGGGTTCGAAAGGCTACACCTTC.